This record covers a single T cell receptor beta chain. The target antigen is unknown. Losses at the gene ends were 8 bases for V and 2 bases for J; bases not matched to a gene: 4. The CDR3 length is 15 residues. These data come from a study of response to subunit inactivated influenza vaccine. Study findings and constraints: With each seasonal influenza vaccination, the authors suggested, few new T cells are recruited.

One entry per CDR3 protein results from TCRdb running MiXCR on the RT-PCR reads. In the table there are 750,000 to 850,000 distinct CDR3 sequences, approximately 18% of which are singletons. The chain is built from TRBV12-3 or TRBV12-4 and TRBJ2-2; TRBD2 matches 11 bases. The specimen was PBMCs from blood, collected approximately 5 days after vaccination. The clonotype comes from a man aged 45 to 65 who received an inactivated influenza vaccine. The CDR3 protein is CASLTSGSNTGELFF. The CDR3 DNA is TGTGCCAGCCTAACTAGCGGGAGTAACACCGGGGAGCTGTTTTTT.